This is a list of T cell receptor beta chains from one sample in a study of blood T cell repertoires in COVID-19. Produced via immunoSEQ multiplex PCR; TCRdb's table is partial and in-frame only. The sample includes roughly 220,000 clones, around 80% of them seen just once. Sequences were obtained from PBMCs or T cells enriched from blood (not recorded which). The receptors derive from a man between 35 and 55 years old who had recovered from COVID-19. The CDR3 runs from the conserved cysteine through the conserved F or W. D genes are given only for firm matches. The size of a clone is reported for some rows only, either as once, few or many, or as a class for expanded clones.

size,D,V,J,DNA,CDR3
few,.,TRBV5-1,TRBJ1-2,TGCGCCAGCAGCCCACCGGGACTGCCTCTCGCTTACTTC,CASSPPGLPLAYF
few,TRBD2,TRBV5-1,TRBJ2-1,TGCGCCAGCATCCAGCGGGGGGAGAATGAGCAGTTCTTC,CASIQRGENEQFF
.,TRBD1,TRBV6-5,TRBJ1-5,TGTGCCAGCCGGACAGGGAATCAGCCCCAGCATTTT,CASRTGNQPQHF
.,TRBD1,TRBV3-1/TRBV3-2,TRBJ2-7,TGTGCCAGCAGCCAAGACAGGGGGCGAGAGCAGTACTTC,CASSQDRGREQYF
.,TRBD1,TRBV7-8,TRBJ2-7,TGTGCCAGCAGCTCATATACAGGGGGCTACGAGCAGTACTTC,CASSSYTGGYEQYF
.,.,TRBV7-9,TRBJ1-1,TGTGCCAGCAGCTTTGTCGGAGGTGATACTGAAGCTTTCTTT,CASSFVGGDTEAFF
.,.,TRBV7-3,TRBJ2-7,TGTGCCAGCAGCTTAACGACAGGTACCGAGCAGTACTTC,CASSLTTGTEQYF
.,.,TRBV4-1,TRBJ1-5,TGCGCCAGCAGCCAAGGAGCAGGGGCCTCCAAGCCCCAGCATTTT,CASSQGAGASKPQHF
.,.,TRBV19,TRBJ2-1,TGTGCCAGTAGCGTGGGCAACATATACAATGAGCAGTTCTTC,CASSVGNIYNEQFF
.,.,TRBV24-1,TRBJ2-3,TGTGCCACCAGCCAAACCAGGGGCAGCACAGATACGCAGTATTTT,CATSQTRGSTDTQYF
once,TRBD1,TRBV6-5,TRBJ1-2,TGTGCCACCTCGACAGGGGGCGCGAACTATGGCTACACCTTC,CATSTGGANYGYTF
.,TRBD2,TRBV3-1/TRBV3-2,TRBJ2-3,TGTGCCAGCAGCCCCCTTCGACTAGCGCAGAGGACAGATACGCAGTATTTT,CASSPLRLAQRTDTQYF
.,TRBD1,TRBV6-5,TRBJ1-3,TGTGCCAGCAGTTACTCGGGGACAGGGGTTGGAAACACCATATATTTT,CASSYSGTGVGNTIYF
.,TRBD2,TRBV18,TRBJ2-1,TGTGCCAGCTCAAAAGGAGGGACTAGCGGGAAGAATGAGCAGTTCTTC,CASSKGGTSGKNEQFF
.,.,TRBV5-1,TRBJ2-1,TGCGCCAGCGCCCCGCCGGGAAGCACCAATGAGCAGTTCTTC,CASAPPGSTNEQFF
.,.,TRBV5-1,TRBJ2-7,TGCGCCAGCAGCTTTGAGGGCCCAAGCTCCTACGAGCAGTACTTC,CASSFEGPSSYEQYF